The following is a T cell receptor (beta chain) sequence with its context. The clone's antigen remains unknown. Base qualities are not provided; no much larger clone lies one nucleotide away. Unmatched junction bases come to 14, with V trimmed by 5 bases and J by 1 base. The CDR3 covers 18 residues, taking in both the cysteine and the phenylalanine. The only DNA kept is the CDR3, 54 bases in frame from the first base. CDR1 and CDR2 are drawn from the germline V gene: SGHAT, FQNNGV. This sample is part of a study of T cell responses to AZD1222 COVID-19 vaccine (dated by TCRdb to the early 2020s). Turning to the overall study: TCR sequencing covered some 250 trial participants: 207 given two doses of AZD1222 and 26 given two doses of MenACWY control vaccine. Trial participants were enrolled by age into subgroups of 18-55, 56-69 and 70-plus years, and 148, 28 and 57 TCR-sequenced participants, respectively, were included in these subgroups.

The CDR3 regions of human TCRbeta chains were analyzed by immunosequencing. As for how the authors treated the data: Repertoire TCRs were checked for matches against a reference library of SARS-CoV-2-specific TCRs that had been generated using the MIRA antigen-specificity platform. Breadth was defined as the fraction of unique TCRs that were SARS-CoV-2-associated, and depth was defined as the fraction of total T cells that were SARS-CoV-2-associated. Using the MIRA data, every spike-specific TCR was mapped to the spike region that the TCR reacted to and assigned to either a CD4 or a CD8 class. Log10-transformed breadth and depth values were compared by one-way ANOVA with Sidak's multiple comparisons tests. TCRdb took over this immuneACCESS table, retaining in-frame rearrangements with V and J assigned. Such tables are incomplete; in checked studies, under half of the missing clones stem from an unresolved V gene, and the remainder is unexplained. The V and J calls and clone size come from that table; D and trimming were worked out from the DNA. In all, the sample holds around 160,000 clones, and around nine tenths of those were seen once. Together, the top ten hold about 3% of the sample.

The study at large found these results: The 56-69-year group was small, and its depth increase did not reach significance, likely because of low power. Reportedly, close to half of the unique spike-specific TCRs recognized epitopes lying outside the regions that are mutated in the B.1.351 and B.1.1.7 variants. After two AZD1222 doses, both the breadth and the depth of spike-specific TCRs were significantly higher than at day 0 and than in MenACWY recipients. The vaccine-associated CD4 TCRs covered the entire spike protein, and the dominant responses fell in regions 160-218 and 743-854. Participants were mostly white British, with more females than males. The authors suggested clonal diversity may have been underestimated. No day 14 peak-response samples were available, so repertoires were characterized only after the peak T cell response. Only five or six AZD1222 recipients were SARS-CoV-2 seropositive at baseline, limiting conclusions about previously exposed vaccinees.

The sample's time point, from its label and the paper: baseline before first vaccination. In the paper's terms, the treatment or condition label means: meningococcal conjugate vaccine given as trial control. The vaccinee samples were drawn from two UK trials, COV001 and COV002, one of which was a single-blind randomized controlled phase 2/3 trial testing AZD1222 (ChAdOx1 nCoV-19) in healthy adults. Trial participant PBMC samples were collected at day 0 and day 28 after the second dose for TCRbeta chain sequencing. This receptor was identified in an adult in good health. Sequenced here: peripheral blood, sampled on day 0 of MenACWY control vaccination. The chain was built from TRBV11-2 and TRBJ1-2, with 9 bases aligning to TRBD1. The DNA sequence is given as TGTGCCAGCAGCCTAATTGGACAGGGGTTCGTTGGTAACTATGGCTACACCTTC. This codes for CASSLIGQGFVGNYGYTF.